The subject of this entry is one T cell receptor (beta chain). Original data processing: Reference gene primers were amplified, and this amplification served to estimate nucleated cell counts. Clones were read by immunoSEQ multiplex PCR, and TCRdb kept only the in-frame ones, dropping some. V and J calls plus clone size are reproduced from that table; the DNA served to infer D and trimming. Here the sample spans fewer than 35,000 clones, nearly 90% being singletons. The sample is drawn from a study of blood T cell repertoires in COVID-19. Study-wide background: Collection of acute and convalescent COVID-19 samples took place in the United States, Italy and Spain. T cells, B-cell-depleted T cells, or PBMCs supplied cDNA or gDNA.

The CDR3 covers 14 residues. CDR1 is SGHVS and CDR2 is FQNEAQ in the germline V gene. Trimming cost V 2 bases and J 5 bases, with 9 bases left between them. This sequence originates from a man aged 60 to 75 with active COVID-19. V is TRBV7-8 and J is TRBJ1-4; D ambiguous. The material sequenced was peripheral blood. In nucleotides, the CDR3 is TGTGCCAGCAGCTTATCTGTACGGAATGAAAAACTGTTTTTT. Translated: CASSLSVRNEKLFF.